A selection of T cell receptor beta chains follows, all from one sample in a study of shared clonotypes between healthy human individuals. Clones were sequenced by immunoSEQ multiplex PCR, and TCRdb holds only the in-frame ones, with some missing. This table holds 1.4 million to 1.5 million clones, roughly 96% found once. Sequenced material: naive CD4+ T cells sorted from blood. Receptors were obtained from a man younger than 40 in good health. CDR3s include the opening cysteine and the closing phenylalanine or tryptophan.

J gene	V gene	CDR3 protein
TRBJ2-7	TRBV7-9	CASSLAGLSYEQYF
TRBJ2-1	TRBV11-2	CASSFSLGEYNEQFF
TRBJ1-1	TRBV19	CASSPSSYTEAFF
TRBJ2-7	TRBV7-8	CASSLPGGFRAYEQYF
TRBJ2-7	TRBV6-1	CASSRSYSYEQYF
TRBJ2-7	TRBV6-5	CASSPPGTYEQYF
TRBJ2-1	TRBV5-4	CASSLGLAGLGSSYNEQFF
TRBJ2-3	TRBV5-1	CASSFGTTTDTQYF
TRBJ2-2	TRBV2	CASSWEDSIGELFF
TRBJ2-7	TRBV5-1	CASSLGRARYEQYF
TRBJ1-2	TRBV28	CASTTSPGGGYTF
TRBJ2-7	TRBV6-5	CASIPRAFSYEQYF
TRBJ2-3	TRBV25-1	CASSVGPRPTDTQYF
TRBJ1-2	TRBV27	CASSLFSNYGYTF
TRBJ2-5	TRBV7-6	CASSLSRRFAKEETQYF
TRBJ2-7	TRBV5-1	CASRSGTYEQYF
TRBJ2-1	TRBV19	CASTDRWARPNLTLQFTEQFF
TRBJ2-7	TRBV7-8	CASRFSSSYEQYF
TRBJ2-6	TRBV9	CASSVGAGIANVLTF
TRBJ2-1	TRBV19	CASSGLAGAYNEQFF
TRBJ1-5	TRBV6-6	CASSPPGNQPQHF
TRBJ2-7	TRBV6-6	CASSRTSVTYEQYF
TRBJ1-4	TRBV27	CASIKVTNEKLFF
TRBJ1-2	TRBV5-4	CASSTRGGDYGYTF
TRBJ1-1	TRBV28	CASSLWRGRHTEAFF
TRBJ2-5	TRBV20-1	CSASWGETQYF
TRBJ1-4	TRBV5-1	CASSSLQDNNEKLFF
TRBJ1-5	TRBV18	CASSPTGDQPQHF
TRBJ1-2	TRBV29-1	CSVGITNYGYTF
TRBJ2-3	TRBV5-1	CASSPGTRTDTQYF
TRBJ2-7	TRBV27	CASGTSGSLTYEQYF
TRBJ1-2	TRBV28	CASSLLGTGGRHYGYTF
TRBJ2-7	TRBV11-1	CASSLVRGLAGPTYEQYF
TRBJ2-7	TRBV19	CASSPRTEGPYEQYF
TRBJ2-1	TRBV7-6	CASSLEGSSSYNEQFF
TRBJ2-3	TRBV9	CASSVRAYQGSGTDTQYF
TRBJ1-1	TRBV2	CASSEGTGGAFF
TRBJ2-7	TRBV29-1	CSAAPGPHEQYF
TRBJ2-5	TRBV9	CASSVEDEGTQYF
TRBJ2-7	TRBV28	CASSLSGVTTYEQYF
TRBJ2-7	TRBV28	CASSSMGTGGYEQYF
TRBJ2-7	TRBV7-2	CASSLVATYEQYF
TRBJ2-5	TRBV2	CASKAGGEETQYF
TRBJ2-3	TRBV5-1	CASSLGGAGTDTQYF
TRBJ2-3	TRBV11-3	CASSQEMLDTQYF
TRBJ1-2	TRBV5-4	CASSPSGTVYGYTF
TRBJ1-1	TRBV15	CATSRDEGAGTEAFF
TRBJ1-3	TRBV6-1	CASSEAYWSSGNTIYF
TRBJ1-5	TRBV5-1	CASSLDPPGTSNQPQHF
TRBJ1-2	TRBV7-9	CASSPQGDGYGYTF
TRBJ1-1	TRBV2	CASSEASGNTEAFF
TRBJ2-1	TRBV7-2	CASSLGFGEQFF
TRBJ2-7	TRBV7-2	CASSPKYEQYF
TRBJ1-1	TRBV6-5	CASSYSGLSNTEAFF
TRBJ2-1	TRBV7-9	CASSERTNFFINEQFF
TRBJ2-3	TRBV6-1	CASSGLAGGPPDTQYF
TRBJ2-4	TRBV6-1	CASSGNRESQYF
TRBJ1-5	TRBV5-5	CASSLVPGAAGNQPQHF